A selection of T cell receptor beta chains follows, all from one sample in a study of CD8+ T cells in alopecia areata. Sequencing used immunoSEQ multiplex PCR; TCRdb keeps in-frame clones, though not all of them. The sample yields around 190,000 clones, less than 65% seen once. The sequenced sample was CD4+ T cells sorted from blood, obtained at week 4, from a patient treated with tofacitinib. All receptors come from a human donor with alopecia areata. The conserved cysteine and the conserved F or W are not part of the CDR3 here. The D gene is left open where the match is weak. Clone sizes are given selectively: once, few, many, or a class where the clone is expanded.

clone size | D gene | V gene | CDR3 protein
. | TRBD1 | TRBV6-6 | ASSPPGQGTYEQY
few | TRBD1 | TRBV7-9 | ASSHLLGQGTTGANVLT
. | TRBD1 | TRBV4-1 | ASSQELIQGARSRSYGYT
. | . | TRBV15 | ATSRNGAGETQY
. | TRBD1 | TRBV7-2 | ASSLARGQGDTQY
. | TRBD1 | TRBV5-1 | ASSLDRVLNEQF
once | . | TRBV7-9 | ASANAQYSGANVLT
. | TRBD2 | TRBV29-1 | SVEEGTSGSNTDTQY
few | . | TRBV4-1 | ASSQGLREETQY
. | . | TRBV30 | AWRTGTLNSPLH
few | . | TRBV7-8 | ASSLLGVGFQPQH
. | . | TRBV5-1 | ASSGPGVLVNYEQY
. | . | TRBV4-1 | ASSQEPGISYNSPLH
. | . | TRBV19 | ASSPPGSPLH
. | . | TRBV30 | AWNWGGGNQPQH
. | . | TRBV9 | ASSVGNSYEQY
. | . | TRBV14 | ASSQDRLKQF